This record looks at one T cell receptor (beta chain) sequence and its context. Clones were read by immunoSEQ multiplex PCR, and TCRdb kept only the in-frame ones, dropping some. This sample has about 180,000 clones, with roughly 86% found just once. The data were obtained in a study of blood T cell repertoires in COVID-19. Per germline, CDR1 MDHEN and CDR2 SYDVKM. The CDR3 length is 15 residues. V dropped 5 bases and J dropped 8; count of bases not matched to a gene: 11. Sequenced: PBMCs or T cells enriched from blood (not recorded which). The gene calls are TRBV28 and TRBJ1-5; 8 nucleotides align to TRBD1. The TCR originated in a woman younger than 45 who had recovered from COVID-19. CDR3 loop: CASSDRQGLEEPQHF. CDR3 sequence (DNA): TGTGCCAGCAGTGACAGACAGGGGTTAGAGGAGCCCCAGCATTTT.